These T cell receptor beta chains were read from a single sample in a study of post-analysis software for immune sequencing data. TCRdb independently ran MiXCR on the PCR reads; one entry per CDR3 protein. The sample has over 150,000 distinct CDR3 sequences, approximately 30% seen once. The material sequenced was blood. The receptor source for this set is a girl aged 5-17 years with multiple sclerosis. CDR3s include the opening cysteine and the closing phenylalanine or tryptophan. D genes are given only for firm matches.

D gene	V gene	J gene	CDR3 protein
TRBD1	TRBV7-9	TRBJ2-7	CASSTADRVDEQYF
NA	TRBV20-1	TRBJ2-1	CSASARNEQFF
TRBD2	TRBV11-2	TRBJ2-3	CASSLAGLAGGGDTQYF
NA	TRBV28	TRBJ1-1	CASSLWGGQNTEAFF
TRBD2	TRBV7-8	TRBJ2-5	CASSRLAGERTETQYF
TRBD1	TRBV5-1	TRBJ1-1	CASSQGTATGSEAFF
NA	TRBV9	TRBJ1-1	CASSPSGIKTTEAFF
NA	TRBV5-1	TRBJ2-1	CASSPRGYEQFF
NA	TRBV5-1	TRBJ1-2	CASSLVGPQSVYGYTF
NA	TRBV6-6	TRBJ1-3	CATQEGNTIYF
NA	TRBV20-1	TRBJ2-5	CSAHPLASQEETQYF
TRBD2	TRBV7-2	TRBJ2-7	CASSRLWTSGVRGSYEQYF
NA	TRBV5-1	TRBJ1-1	CASSLGGDEAFF
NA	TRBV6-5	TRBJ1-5	CASSFRGGSNQPQHF
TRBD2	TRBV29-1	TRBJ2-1	CSVDGGVAGDEQFF
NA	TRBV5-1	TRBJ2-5	CASSLDSSWETQYF
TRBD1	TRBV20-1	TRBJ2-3	CSAPERTGGTDTQYF
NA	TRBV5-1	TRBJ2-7	CASSFSSSSGEQYF